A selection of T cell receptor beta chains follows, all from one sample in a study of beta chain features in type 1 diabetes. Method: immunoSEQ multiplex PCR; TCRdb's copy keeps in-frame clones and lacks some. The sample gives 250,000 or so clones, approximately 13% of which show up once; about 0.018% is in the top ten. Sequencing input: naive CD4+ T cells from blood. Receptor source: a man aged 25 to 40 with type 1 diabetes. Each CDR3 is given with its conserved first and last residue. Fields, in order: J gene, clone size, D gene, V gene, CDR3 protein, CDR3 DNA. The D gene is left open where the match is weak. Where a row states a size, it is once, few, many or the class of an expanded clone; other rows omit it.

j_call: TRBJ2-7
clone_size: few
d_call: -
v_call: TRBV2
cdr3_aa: CASSELYEQYF
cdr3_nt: TGTGCCAGCAGTGAACTCTACGAGCAGTACTTC

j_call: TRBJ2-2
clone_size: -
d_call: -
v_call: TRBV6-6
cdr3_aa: CASRPTSAGELFF
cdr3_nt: TGTGCCAGCAGGCCCACTAGTGCCGGGGAGCTGTTTTTT

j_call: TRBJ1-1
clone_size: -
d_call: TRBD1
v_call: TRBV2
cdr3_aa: CATSGGRGTEAFF
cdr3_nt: TGTGCCACCTCAGGGGGTAGGGGCACTGAAGCTTTCTTT

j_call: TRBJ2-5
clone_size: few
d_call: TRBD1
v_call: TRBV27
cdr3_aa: CASSLGQASPETQYF
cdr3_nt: TGTGCCAGCAGTTTAGGACAGGCGTCCCCAGAGACCCAGTACTTC

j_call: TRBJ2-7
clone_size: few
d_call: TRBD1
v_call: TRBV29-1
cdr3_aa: CSVVLGQGADEQYF
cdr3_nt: TGCAGCGTCGTTCTGGGACAGGGGGCGGACGAGCAGTACTTC

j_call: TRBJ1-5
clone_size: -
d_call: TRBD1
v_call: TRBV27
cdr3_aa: CASRRGQEQNQPQHF
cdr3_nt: TGTGCCAGCAGACGAGGACAGGAGCAAAATCAGCCCCAGCATTTT

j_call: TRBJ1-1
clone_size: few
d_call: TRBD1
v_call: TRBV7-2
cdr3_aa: CASSYRDRGWDTEAFF
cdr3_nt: TGTGCCAGCAGCTACCGGGACAGGGGTTGGGACACTGAAGCTTTCTTT

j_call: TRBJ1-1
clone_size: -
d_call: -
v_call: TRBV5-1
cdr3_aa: CASSLLDSSTEAFF
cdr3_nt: TGCGCCAGCAGCTTGTTGGATAGCTCCACTGAAGCTTTCTTT

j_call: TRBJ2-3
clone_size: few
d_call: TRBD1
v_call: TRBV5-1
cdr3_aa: CASSQGQGSSTDTQYF
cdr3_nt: TGCGCCAGCAGCCAAGGACAGGGATCTAGCACAGATACGCAGTATTTT

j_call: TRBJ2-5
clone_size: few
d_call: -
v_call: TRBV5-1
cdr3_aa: CASSLGQGQETQYF
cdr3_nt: TGCGCCAGCAGCTTAGGGCAGGGCCAAGAGACCCAGTACTTC

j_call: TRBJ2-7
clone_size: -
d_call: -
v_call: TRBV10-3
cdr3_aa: CAISEYRSSYEQYF
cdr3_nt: TGTGCCATCAGTGAGTACAGGAGCTCCTACGAGCAGTACTTC

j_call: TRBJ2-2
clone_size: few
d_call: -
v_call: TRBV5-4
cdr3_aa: CASSPEQGNTGELFF
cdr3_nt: TGTGCCAGCAGCCCCGAACAGGGTAACACCGGGGAGCTGTTTTTT

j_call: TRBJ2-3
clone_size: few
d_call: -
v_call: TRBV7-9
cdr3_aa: CASSLGTNTDTQYF
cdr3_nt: TGTGCCAGCAGCTTAGGGACTAACACAGATACGCAGTATTTT

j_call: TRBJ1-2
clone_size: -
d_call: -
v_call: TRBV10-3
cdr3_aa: CAISATGPNYGYTF
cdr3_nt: TGTGCCATCAGTGCAACAGGGCCTAACTATGGCTACACCTTC

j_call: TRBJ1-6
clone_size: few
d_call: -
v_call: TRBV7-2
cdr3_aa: CASSLLSSRGFSYNSPLHF
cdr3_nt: TGTGCCAGCAGCTTACTATCGTCCAGGGGATTCTCCTATAATTCACCCCTCCACTTT

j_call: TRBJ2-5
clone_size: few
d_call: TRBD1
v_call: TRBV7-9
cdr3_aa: CASSRDREEETQYF
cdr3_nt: TGTGCCAGCAGCAGGGACAGGGAAGAAGAGACCCAGTACTTC

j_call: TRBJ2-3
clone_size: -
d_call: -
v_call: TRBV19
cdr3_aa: CASSMERSGLKGTDTQYF
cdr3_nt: TGTGCCAGTAGTATGGAGCGAAGCGGCCTGAAGGGCACAGATACGCAGTATTTT

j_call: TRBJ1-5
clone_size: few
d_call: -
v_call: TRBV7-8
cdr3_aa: CASSPQGGWGNQPQHF
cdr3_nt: TGTGCCAGCAGCCCTCAGGGAGGGTGGGGCAATCAGCCCCAGCATTTT

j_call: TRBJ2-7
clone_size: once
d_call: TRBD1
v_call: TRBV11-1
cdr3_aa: CASSSGQGGTYEQYF
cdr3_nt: TGTGCCAGCAGCTCGGGACAGGGGGGGACCTACGAGCAGTACTTC

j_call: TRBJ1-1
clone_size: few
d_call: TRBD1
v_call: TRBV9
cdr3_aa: CASSVNLDRGGEAFF
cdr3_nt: TGTGCCAGCAGCGTAAACTTGGACAGGGGCGGTGAAGCTTTCTTT

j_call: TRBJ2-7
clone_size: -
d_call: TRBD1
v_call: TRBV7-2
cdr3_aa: CASRHVGTGSDEQYF
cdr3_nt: TGTGCCAGCAGGCATGTGGGGACAGGGAGTGACGAGCAGTACTTC

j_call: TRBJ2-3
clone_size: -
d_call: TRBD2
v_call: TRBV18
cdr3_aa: CASSPGLAGVDTQYF
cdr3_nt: TGTGCCAGCTCACCAGGGCTAGCGGGAGTGGATACGCAGTATTTT

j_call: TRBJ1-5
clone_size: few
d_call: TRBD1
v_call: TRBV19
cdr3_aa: CASSKGQGANQPQHF
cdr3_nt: TGTGCCAGTAGTAAGGGACAGGGGGCAAATCAGCCCCAGCATTTT

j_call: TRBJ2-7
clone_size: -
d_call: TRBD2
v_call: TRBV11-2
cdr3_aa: CASSWGTSLDVSYEQYF
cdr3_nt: TGTGCCAGCAGCTGGGGGACTAGCTTGGACGTCTCCTACGAGCAGTACTTC

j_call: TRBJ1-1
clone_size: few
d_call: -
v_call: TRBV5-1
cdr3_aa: CASSLQGGNTEAFF
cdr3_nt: TGCGCCAGCAGCCTACAGGGCGGGAACACTGAAGCTTTCTTT

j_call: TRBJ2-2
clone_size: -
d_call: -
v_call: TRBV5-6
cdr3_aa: CASSADITGELFF
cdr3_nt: TGTGCCAGCAGCGCGGACATCACCGGGGAGCTGTTTTTT

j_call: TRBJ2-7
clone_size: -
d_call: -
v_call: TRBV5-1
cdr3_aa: CASSLGTGDEQYF
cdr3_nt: TGCGCCAGCAGCTTGGGAACAGGAGATGAGCAGTACTTC

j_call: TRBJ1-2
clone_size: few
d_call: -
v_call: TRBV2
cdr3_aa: CASSEGRSYTF
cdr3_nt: TGTGCCAGCAGTGAAGGCAGGAGCTACACCTTC

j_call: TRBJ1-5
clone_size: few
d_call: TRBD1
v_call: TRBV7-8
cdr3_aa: CASSSVTGGSGPQHF
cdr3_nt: TGTGCCAGCAGCTCCGTTACAGGGGGCAGTGGGCCCCAGCATTTT

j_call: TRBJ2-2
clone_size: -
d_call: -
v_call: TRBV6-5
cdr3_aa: CASSYAANTGELFF
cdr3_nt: TGTGCCAGCAGTTACGCAGCGAACACCGGGGAGCTGTTTTTT

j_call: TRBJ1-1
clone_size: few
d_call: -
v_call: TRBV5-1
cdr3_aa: CASSLVQGTEAFF
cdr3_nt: TGCGCCAGCAGCTTGGTACAGGGCACTGAAGCTTTCTTT

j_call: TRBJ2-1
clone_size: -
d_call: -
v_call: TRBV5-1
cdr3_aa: CASSQRTSPYNEQFF
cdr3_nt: TGCGCCAGCAGCCAGAGAACTAGCCCTTACAATGAGCAGTTCTTC

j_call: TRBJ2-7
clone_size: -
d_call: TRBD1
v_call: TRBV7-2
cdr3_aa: CASSQGTGVLEQYF
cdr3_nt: TGTGCCAGCAGCCAAGGGACAGGGGTCCTCGAGCAGTACTTC

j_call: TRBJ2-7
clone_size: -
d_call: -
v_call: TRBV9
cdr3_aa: CASSVDLAAYEQYF
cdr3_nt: TGTGCCAGCAGCGTGGACTTAGCTGCCTACGAGCAGTACTTC

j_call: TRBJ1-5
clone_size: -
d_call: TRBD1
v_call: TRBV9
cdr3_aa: CASSPRGQGDQPQHF
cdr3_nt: TGTGCCAGCAGCCCAAGAGGACAGGGCGATCAGCCCCAGCATTTT

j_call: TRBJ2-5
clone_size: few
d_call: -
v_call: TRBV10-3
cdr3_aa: CAISVSGAEETQYF
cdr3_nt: TGTGCCATCAGTGTATCAGGGGCTGAAGAGACCCAGTACTTC

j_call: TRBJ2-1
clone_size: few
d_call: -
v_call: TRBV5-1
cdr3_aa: CASSREIDEQFF
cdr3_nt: TGCGCCAGCAGCCGGGAGATCGATGAGCAGTTCTTC

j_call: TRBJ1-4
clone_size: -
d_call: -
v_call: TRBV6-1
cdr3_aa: CASREGAGLFF
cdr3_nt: TGTGCCAGCAGGGAGGGTGCTGGACTGTTTTTT

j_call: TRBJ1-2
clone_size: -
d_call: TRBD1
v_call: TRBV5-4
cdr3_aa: CASSPTPGQGSSGYTF
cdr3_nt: TGTGCCAGCAGCCCAACCCCGGGACAGGGGTCTAGCGGCTACACCTTC

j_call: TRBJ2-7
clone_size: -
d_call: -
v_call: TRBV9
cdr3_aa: CASSVEGDTGQYEQYF
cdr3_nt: TGTGCCAGCAGCGTAGAGGGGGACACTGGCCAGTACGAGCAGTACTTC

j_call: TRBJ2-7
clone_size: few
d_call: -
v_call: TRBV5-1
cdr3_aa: CASSLDGRGGYEQYF
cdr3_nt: TGCGCCAGCAGCTTGGATGGCAGGGGAGGGTACGAGCAGTACTTC

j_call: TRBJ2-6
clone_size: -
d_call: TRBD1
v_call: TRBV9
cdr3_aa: CASSVVGQGTSGANVLTF
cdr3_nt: TGTGCCAGCAGCGTAGTGGGACAGGGGACCTCTGGGGCCAACGTCCTGACTTTC

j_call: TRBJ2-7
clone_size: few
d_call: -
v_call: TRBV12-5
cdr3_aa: CASGLVPGYEQYF
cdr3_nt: TGTGCTAGTGGTTTGGTCCCAGGGTACGAGCAGTACTTC

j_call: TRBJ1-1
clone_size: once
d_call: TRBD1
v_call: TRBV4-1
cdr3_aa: CASSRGQGNTEAFF
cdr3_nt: TGCGCCAGCAGCCGCGGACAGGGGAACACTGAAGCTTTCTTT

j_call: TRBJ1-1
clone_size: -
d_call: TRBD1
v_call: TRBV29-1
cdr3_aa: CSVQRQGGTEAFF
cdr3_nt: TGCAGCGTTCAAAGACAGGGGGGGACTGAAGCTTTCTTT

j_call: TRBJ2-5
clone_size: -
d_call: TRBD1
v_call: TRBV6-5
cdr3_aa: CASSYLQGAETQYF
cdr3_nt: TGTGCCAGCAGTTATTTACAGGGGGCAGAGACCCAGTACTTC

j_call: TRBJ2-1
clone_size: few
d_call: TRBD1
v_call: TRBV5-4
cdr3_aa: CASSLEGTDYNEQFF
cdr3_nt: TGTGCCAGCAGCCTAGAGGGGACAGACTACAATGAGCAGTTCTTC

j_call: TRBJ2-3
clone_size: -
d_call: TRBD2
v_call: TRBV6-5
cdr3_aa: CASSYSGLAGSDTQYF
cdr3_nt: TGTGCCAGCAGTTACTCGGGACTAGCGGGCTCAGATACGCAGTATTTT

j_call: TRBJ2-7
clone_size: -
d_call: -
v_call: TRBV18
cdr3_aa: CASSPGLSSYEQYF
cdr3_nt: TGTGCCAGCTCACCAGGCTTAAGCTCCTACGAGCAGTACTTC

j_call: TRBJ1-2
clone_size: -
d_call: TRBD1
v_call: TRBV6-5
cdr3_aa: CASSYSGTGGDYGYTF
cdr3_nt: TGTGCCAGCAGTTACTCCGGGACAGGGGGAGACTATGGCTACACCTTC

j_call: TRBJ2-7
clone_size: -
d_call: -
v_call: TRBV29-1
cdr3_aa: CSVLERGEQYF
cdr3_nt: TGCAGCGTTTTGGAAAGGGGCGAGCAGTACTTC

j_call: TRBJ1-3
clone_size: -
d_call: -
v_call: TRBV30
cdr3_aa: CAWSWAYSGNTIYF
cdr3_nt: TGTGCCTGGAGCTGGGCGTACTCTGGAAACACCATATATTTT

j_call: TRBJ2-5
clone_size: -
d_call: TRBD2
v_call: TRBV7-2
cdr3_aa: CASSLAGTSLQETQYF
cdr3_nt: TGTGCCAGCAGCTTAGCCGGGACTAGCTTGCAAGAGACCCAGTACTTC